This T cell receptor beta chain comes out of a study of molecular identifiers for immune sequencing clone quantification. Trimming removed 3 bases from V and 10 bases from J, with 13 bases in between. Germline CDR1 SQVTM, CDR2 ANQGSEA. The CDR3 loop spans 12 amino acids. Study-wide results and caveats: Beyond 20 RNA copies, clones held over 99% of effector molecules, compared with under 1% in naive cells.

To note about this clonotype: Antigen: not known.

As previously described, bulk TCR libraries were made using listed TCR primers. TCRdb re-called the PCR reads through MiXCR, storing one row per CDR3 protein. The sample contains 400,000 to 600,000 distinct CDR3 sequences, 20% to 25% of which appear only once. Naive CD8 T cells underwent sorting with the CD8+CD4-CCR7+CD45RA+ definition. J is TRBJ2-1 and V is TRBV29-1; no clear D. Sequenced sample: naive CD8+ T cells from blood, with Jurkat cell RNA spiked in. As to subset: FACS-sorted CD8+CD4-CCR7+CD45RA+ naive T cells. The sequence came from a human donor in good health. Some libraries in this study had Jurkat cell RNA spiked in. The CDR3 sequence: CSVDRGNGEQFF. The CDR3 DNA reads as TGCAGCGTTGACCGTGGGAATGGAGAGCAGTTCTTC.